The 5 T cell receptor beta chains below all came from one sample that was sequenced in a study of blood T cell repertoires in COVID-19. Method: immunoSEQ multiplex PCR; TCRdb's copy keeps in-frame clones and lacks some. Here the sample spans about 120,000 clones, less than 90% being singletons. What was sequenced was peripheral blood. Receptors originate from an elderly man with active or convalescent COVID-19.

The V and J genes are TRBV19 and TRBJ1-2; D not certain. CDR3 length: 19 residues. Trimming took 0 bases from V and 4 from J, leaving 24 bases between them. The germline V gene has CDR1 LNHDA and CDR2 SQIVND (reference sequence). The CDR3 loop is CASSIDRGRTSLGLYGYTF. The CDR3 nucleotides read TGTGCCAGTAGTATAGATCGAGGGCGGACCTCGTTGGGTCTCTATGGCTACACCTTC. The variable domain in full, completed from reference TRBV19 and TRBJ1-2, reads DGGITQSPKYLFRKEGQNVTLSCEQNLNHDAMYWYRQDPGQGLRLIYYSQIVNDFQKGDIAEGYSVSREKKESFPLTVTSAQKNPTAFYLCASSIDRGRTSLGLYGYTFGSGTRLTVV.

The table lists this clone with a few counts. This chain uses TRBV5-6 with TRBJ1-1; possibly TRBD1 for D (5 bases). The CDR3 extends over 15 amino acids. Germline V gene sequence: CDR1 SGHDT, CDR2 YYEEEE. V dropped 0 bases and J dropped 5 bases, with 14 bases sitting between them. CDR3 DNA: TGTGCCAGCAGCTTGGATTCGGGGGAGAGGACTGAAGCTTTCTTT. Protein: CASSLDSGERTEAFF.

The genes are TRBV5-1 and TRBJ2-5; D is perhaps TRBD1 (5 bases). Germline V lookup: CDR1 SGHRS, CDR2 YFSETQ. The CDR3 is made up of 15 amino acids. Trimming shortened V by 4 bases and J by 4 bases, and 17 bases separated the two germline ends. The CDR3 sequence is CASSPNQGAGETQYF. The CDR3 nucleotides read TGCGCCAGCAGCCCAAATCAAGGGGCTGGAGAGACCCAGTACTTC.

The rearrangement joins TRBV5-5 to TRBJ2-1, with 14 bases lining up with TRBD2. Germline V gives CDR1 SGHKS, CDR2 YYEKEE (reference sequence). V shed 5 bases and J 5 bases; nucleotides not matched to a gene: 3. The CDR3 covers 15 residues. In DNA, the CDR3 is TGTGCCAGCAGTCGACTAGCGGGAGGGCACAATGAGCAGTTCTTC. Protein sequence: CASSRLAGGHNEQFF.

The chain uses TRBV5-5 and TRBJ2-7; 8 bases agree with TRBD1. V was pared by 4 bases and J by 3 bases, with 9 bases of the junction left unmatched. Per the germline V gene, CDR1 is SGHKS and CDR2 is YYEKEE (reference sequence). This CDR3 region has 15 residues. This CDR3 is CASSLYGTGLYEQYF. The CDR3 bases are TGTGCCAGCAGCCTGTACGGGACAGGCCTCTACGAGCAGTACTTC.